Listed below are T cell receptor beta chains from one sample, sequenced in a study of neurological immune-mediated disorders. TCRdb independently ran MiXCR on the 5' RACE reads; one entry per CDR3 protein. In the table there are about 79,000 distinct CDR3 sequences, roughly 13% of which are singletons. The sample comprised PBMCs. The source is a woman between 45 and 65 years old in good health. Both conserved end residues are part of each CDR3. D genes are given only for firm matches. Rows may omit the clone size; those that give it use once, few, many or a size class.

TRBJ1-1,TRBV12-3/TRBV12-4,many,-,TGTGCCAGCAGTTTAGCGCTCATCGGGGACGCTGAAGCTTTCTTT,CASSLALIGDAEAFF
TRBJ1-1,TRBV6-2/TRBV6-3,many,-,TGTGCCAGCAATAGACAGAGTACTCCGAACACTGAAGCTTTCTTT,CASNRQSTPNTEAFF
TRBJ2-5,TRBV7-6,many,-,TGTGCCAGCAGCGCTGAGGGGGGGCCCAACCGGGACAGTCGAAGTCAAGAGACCCAGTACTTC,CASSAEGGPNRDSRSQETQYF
TRBJ1-3,TRBV5-1,many,-,TGCGCCAGCAGCTTGCAGGGTTATGCTGGAAACACCATATATTTT,CASSLQGYAGNTIYF
TRBJ2-1,TRBV5-1,-,-,TGCGCCAGCAACCGCCTCGACCTACGTCTCGACAATGAGCAGTTCTTC,CASNRLDLRLDNEQFF
TRBJ1-1,TRBV7-8,-,-,TGTGCCACCACGTTATATCGTGAGATGAACACTGAAGCTTTCTTT,CATTLYREMNTEAFF
TRBJ1-1,TRBV28,many,-,TGTGCCAGCAGGGAACAGGGCCTAAGATTGAACACTGAAGCTTTCTTT,CASREQGLRLNTEAFF
TRBJ1-5,TRBV27,many,-,TGTGCCAGCAGTTTTGCGGGGCGCGGCAATCAGCCCCAGCATTTT,CASSFAGRGNQPQHF
TRBJ2-1,TRBV20-1,many,TRBD2,TGCAGTGCTCCTACTAGCGGGGCGCCAAACAATGAGCAGTTCTTC,CSAPTSGAPNNEQFF
TRBJ1-2,TRBV6-2/TRBV6-3,-,-,TGTGCCAGCAGCGACTCCCTTTACTATGGCTACACCTTC,CASSDSLYYGYTF
TRBJ2-7,TRBV5-1,-,TRBD1,TGCGCCAGCAGCTTGGGGACAGGGGGCTCCGAGCAGTACTTC,CASSLGTGGSEQYF
TRBJ2-3,TRBV20-1,many,-,TGCAGTGCTAGAGATCTGGGGAGGGACACTAGCACAGATACGCAGTATTTT,CSARDLGRDTSTDTQYF
TRBJ2-1,TRBV10-3,many,-,TGTGCCCTCTCAGAGGTAGGGGATGAGCAGTTCTTC,CALSEVGDEQFF
TRBJ2-3,TRBV5-1,many,-,TGCGCCAGCAGCTTGGCCGGGGCTGATCGTCCAGATACGCAGTATTTT,CASSLAGADRPDTQYF
TRBJ2-5,TRBV5-1,many,-,TGCGCCAGCAGCTTGCGGTCAGGGGGGAGAGAAGAGACCCAGTACTTC,CASSLRSGGREETQYF
TRBJ2-1,TRBV11-2,-,-,TGTGCCAGCAGCTCACGTTTTCGCGGGCGCTCCTACAATGAGCAGTTCTTC,CASSSRFRGRSYNEQFF
TRBJ2-5,TRBV5-1,many,-,TGCGCCAGCAGCTTGCCAGACGCCTGGGAGACCCAGTACTTC,CASSLPDAWETQYF
TRBJ2-7,TRBV5-1,-,-,TGCGCCAGCAGCTCAAGGACAGACACCTACGAGCAGTACTTC,CASSSRTDTYEQYF
TRBJ1-3,TRBV12-3/TRBV12-4,few,TRBD1,TGTGCCAGCACCTTGACAGGGATCTCTGGAAACACCATATATTTT,CASTLTGISGNTIYF
TRBJ2-3,TRBV5-1,many,TRBD2,TGCGCCAGCAGCTTTGGGACTAGCGGGATCACAGATACGCAGTATTTT,CASSFGTSGITDTQYF
TRBJ2-3,TRBV5-1,many,TRBD1,TGCGCCAGCAGCGCAGGACAGGGGTGGACAGATACGCAGTATTTT,CASSAGQGWTDTQYF
TRBJ1-2,TRBV7-2,many,-,TGTGCCAGCAGCTCCGCTAGGGACGCCTATGGCTACACCTTC,CASSSARDAYGYTF
TRBJ2-3,TRBV11-3,-,-,TGTGCCAGCAGCTACACCAGGGTAGCGTCGGCTACGCAGTATTTT,CASSYTRVASATQYF
TRBJ2-1,TRBV15,many,-,TGTGCCACCAGCAGAGATATTGGGCGGGGTGGCTCCTACAATGAGCAGTTCTTC,CATSRDIGRGGSYNEQFF
TRBJ2-5,TRBV5-1,many,TRBD2,TGCGCCAGCAGCCGGAGCGGAGCGGGAGACGAGACCCAGTACTTC,CASSRSGAGDETQYF
TRBJ2-4,TRBV7-2,medium-sized,TRBD1,TGTGCCAGCAGCTTAGGGGCAACAGGGGGCCAAAACATTCAGTACTTC,CASSLGATGGQNIQYF
TRBJ2-3,TRBV7-8,many,-,TGTGCCAGCAGCCCAGCAATAGATACGCAGTATTTT,CASSPAIDTQYF
TRBJ2-1,TRBV3-1,many,-,TGTGCCAGCAGCCCCAAGTCGAGGACCTACAATGAGCAGTTCTTC,CASSPKSRTYNEQFF
TRBJ1-5,TRBV20-1,many,-,TGCAGTGCTAGTACCGGTAGCAATCAGCCCCAGCATTTT,CSASTGSNQPQHF
TRBJ2-7,TRBV18,many,-,TGTGCCAGCTCCGAGCAGTCGGGGGAGCAGTACTTC,CASSEQSGEQYF
TRBJ2-1,TRBV20-1,many,TRBD2,TGCAGTGCTAGAGATGGACTAGCGAGCTACAATGAGCAGTTCTTC,CSARDGLASYNEQFF
TRBJ1-1,TRBV7-9,many,TRBD1,TGTGCCAGCGGGCTAACAGGGGACACTGAAGCTTTCTTT,CASGLTGDTEAFF
TRBJ2-2,TRBV6-1,many,TRBD2,TGTGCCAGCATTCTGGCGGGGGGGCCCCTAACCACCGGGGAGCTGTTTTTT,CASILAGGPLTTGELFF
TRBJ2-5,TRBV12-3/TRBV12-4,many,-,TGTGCCAGCAGTTTTACAGAGACCCAGTACTTC,CASSFTETQYF
TRBJ2-1,TRBV20-1,many,TRBD2,TGCAGTGCTGGGGTGGGTAGCGGGAGGAACAGGGTAAATGAGCAGTTCTTC,CSAGVGSGRNRVNEQFF
TRBJ2-1,TRBV15,many,TRBD2,TGTGCCACCAGCCTCCCCGGCGGGGGAGGGCATGAGCAGTTCTTC,CATSLPGGGGHEQFF
TRBJ1-2,TRBV27,many,-,TGTGCCAGCAGCCCCCGGGCAGGCTATGGCTACACCTTC,CASSPRAGYGYTF
TRBJ2-1,TRBV5-1,many,-,TGCGCCAGCAGCGTCGAGGGCCCCCTGAGCGGTGAGCAGTTCTTC,CASSVEGPLSGEQFF
TRBJ1-1,TRBV5-1,many,TRBD1,TGCGCCAGCAGCCAGGGACAGGGCGGCATGAACACTGAAGCTTTCTTT,CASSQGQGGMNTEAFF
TRBJ2-6,TRBV12-3/TRBV12-4,many,-,TGTGCCAGCAGGGAGACTGTACTTGGGGCCAACGTCCTGACTTTC,CASRETVLGANVLTF
TRBJ1-5,TRBV12-3/TRBV12-4,few,-,TGTGCCAGCAGTTTAGCCGGCGGAAATAGCAATCAGCCCCAGCATTTT,CASSLAGGNSNQPQHF
TRBJ1-2,TRBV9,many,-,TGTGCCAGCAGCGTAGGGACACTGAACCCCATTATAGGCTACACCTTC,CASSVGTLNPIIGYTF
TRBJ2-6,TRBV28,many,TRBD2,TGTGCCAGCAGTTGGGGGGGTGCCTCTGGGGCCAACGTCCTGACTTTC,CASSWGGASGANVLTF
TRBJ1-3,TRBV11-2,many,-,TGTGCCAGCAGCTTAGATGGTGGGGCGCTTGGAAACACCATATATTTT,CASSLDGGALGNTIYF